There are many counts of the clone carrying this T cell receptor (beta chain). No antigen is known for it. The source of the sample is a study of blood T cells in healthy people across ages. The use of a sample-barcoded 5' primer and a J-beta primer mix characterized a second PCR of about 7 to 12 cycles. At least 2.5 million CDR3-containing paired-end reads were obtained per sample. TCRdb reprocessed the 5' RACE reads with MiXCR, giving one entry per CDR3 protein. The sample lists 650,000 to 800,000 distinct CDR3 sequences; more than 45% were seen once. Points from the study as a whole: Naive T cell percentage by flow cytometry tracked strongly with beta diversity.

This TCR came from a woman at least 80 years old in good health. Material: blood.

The CDR3 nucleotides are TGTGCCAGCAGCCAAGACTCCGACACCGGGGAGCTGTTTTTT. Translating gives CASSQDSDTGELFF. V is TRBV3-1 and J is TRBJ2-2; no reliable D call. Germline values: CDR1 LGHDT, CDR2 YNNKEL (reference sequence). CDR3 size: 14 residues. V lost 0 bases, J lost 3 bases, and 5 bases lay in between.